Sequencing of this TCR beta chain was carried out in a study of T-cell memory formation after mild COVID-19. TCR alpha and TCR beta cDNA libraries carrying sample barcodes and UMIs were produced by 5'RACE using constant-segment primers. TCRdb re-derived calls from the 5' RACE reads in MiXCR, one entry per CDR3 protein. The data contain around 410,000 distinct CDR3 sequences, less than 25% of them seen just once; the ten biggest clones take up about an eighth. Specimen: PBMCs or a T cell subset sorted from them (not recorded which). The clonotype originates from an adult woman who had mild COVID-19 (a few samples of this study predate the infection). Cell type and time point are not known.

In nucleotides, the CDR3 is TGCGCCAGCAGCTCCGACGCGGTGAGGTCCTACGAGCAGTACTTC. This translates into CASSSDAVRSYEQYF. The rearrangement joins TRBV5-1 to TRBJ2-7; no clear D gene. V was cut by 3 bases and J by 1 base, with 14 bases left in between. The CDR3 is 15 amino acids. Germline CDR1 and CDR2: SGHRS and YFSETQ.